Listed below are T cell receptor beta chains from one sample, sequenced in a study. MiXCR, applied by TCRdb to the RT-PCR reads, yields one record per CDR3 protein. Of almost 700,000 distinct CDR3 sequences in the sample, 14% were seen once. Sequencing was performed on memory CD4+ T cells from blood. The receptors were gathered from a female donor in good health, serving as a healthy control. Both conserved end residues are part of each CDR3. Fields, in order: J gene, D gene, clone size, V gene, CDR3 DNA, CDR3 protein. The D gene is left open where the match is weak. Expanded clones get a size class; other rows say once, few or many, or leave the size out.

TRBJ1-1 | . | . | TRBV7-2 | TGTGCCAGCAGCCCTAGACTAGACACTGAAGCTTTCTTT | CASSPRLDTEAFF
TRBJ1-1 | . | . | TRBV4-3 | TGCGCCAGCAGTCGGACCGCCGGGAACACTGAAGCTTTCTTT | CASSRTAGNTEAFF
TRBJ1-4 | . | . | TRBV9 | TGTGCCAGCAGCGTGGGAGGGCCAACTAATGAAAAACTGTTTTTT | CASSVGGPTNEKLFF
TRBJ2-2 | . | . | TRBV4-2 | TGTGCCAGCAGTCGAGCGGGACAGGTTGACACCGGGGAGCTGTTTTTT | CASSRAGQVDTGELFF
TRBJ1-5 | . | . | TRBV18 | TGTGCCAGCTCACCCACAGGGAGCGCGTCTCAGCCCCAGCATTTT | CASSPTGSASQPQHF
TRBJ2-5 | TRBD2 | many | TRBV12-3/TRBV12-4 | TGTGCCAGCAGGGCGGGGGGACGAGAGACCCAGTACTTC | CASRAGGRETQYF
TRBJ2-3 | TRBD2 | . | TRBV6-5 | TGTGCCAGCACTGGCGGGGGGGGAGATACGCAGTATTTT | CASTGGGGDTQYF
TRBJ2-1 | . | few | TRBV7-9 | TGTGCCAGCAGCCAACCCCGGACAAGTTCCTACAATGAGCAGTTCTTC | CASSQPRTSSYNEQFF
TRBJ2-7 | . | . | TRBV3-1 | TGTGCCAGCAGCCAACTTTCCCGGGAGCAGTACTTC | CASSQLSREQYF
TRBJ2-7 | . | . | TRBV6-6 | TGTGCCAGCAGCCCACGGAGTGATAGCTCCTACGAGCAGTACTTC | CASSPRSDSSYEQYF
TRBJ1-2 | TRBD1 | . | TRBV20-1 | TGCAGTGCTTGGGACAGGGGAGACTATGGCTACACCTTC | CSAWDRGDYGYTF
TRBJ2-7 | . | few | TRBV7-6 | TGTGCCAGCAGCGGGGGTTGGACAGAAACCTACGAGCAGTACTTC | CASSGGWTETYEQYF
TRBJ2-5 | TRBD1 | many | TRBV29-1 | TGCAGCGTTGGTCGGGACAGGGCAAGAGAGACCCAGTACTTC | CSVGRDRARETQYF
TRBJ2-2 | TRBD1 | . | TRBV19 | TGTGCCAGTAGTAGCCTCCACAGGGGCTTGAGGACCGGGGAGCTGTTTTTT | CASSSLHRGLRTGELFF
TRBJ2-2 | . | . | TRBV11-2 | TGTGCCAGCAGCTTTCCCCCCGGGAAAAACACCGGGGAGCTGTTTTTT | CASSFPPGKNTGELFF
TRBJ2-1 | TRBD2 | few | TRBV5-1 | TGCGCCAGCAGCTTGGGGACTAGCGGAGAAGAGCAGTTCTTC | CASSLGTSGEEQFF
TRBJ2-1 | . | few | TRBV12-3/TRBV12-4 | TGTGCCAGCAGTTTCGGTATCGGCCGTTCCCGGACCTCCTACAATGAGCAGTTCTTC | CASSFGIGRSRTSYNEQFF
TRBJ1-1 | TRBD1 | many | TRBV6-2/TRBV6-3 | TGTGCCAGCCGACAGGGATGGACTGAAGCTTTCTTT | CASRQGWTEAFF
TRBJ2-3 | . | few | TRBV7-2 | TGTGCCAGCACCTATTGGGGCACAGATACGCAGTATTTT | CASTYWGTDTQYF
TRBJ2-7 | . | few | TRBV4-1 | TGCGCCAGCAGCCCCCTAAGAGGGGGCGAGCAGTACTTC | CASSPLRGGEQYF
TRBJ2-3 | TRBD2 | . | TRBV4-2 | TGTGCCAGCAGCCAAGATGAAGGGAGGGTAGCGGGGGACACAGATACGCAGTATTTT | CASSQDEGRVAGDTDTQYF
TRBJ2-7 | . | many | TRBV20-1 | TGCAGTGCTAGATCACCCGGGACATCGACCTACGAGCAGTACTTC | CSARSPGTSTYEQYF
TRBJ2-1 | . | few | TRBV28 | TGTGCCAGCAGACCCCGGGACTACAATGAGCAGTTCTTC | CASRPRDYNEQFF
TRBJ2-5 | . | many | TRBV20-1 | TGCAGTGCTAGTCAGGGCAGCCAAGAGACCCAGTACTTC | CSASQGSQETQYF
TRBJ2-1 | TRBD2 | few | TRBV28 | TGTGCCAGCAGTTTGGTAGCGGCGGGGGGGGGCCCATACAATGAGCAGTTCTTC | CASSLVAAGGGPYNEQFF
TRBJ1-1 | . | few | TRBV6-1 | TGTGCCAGCAGTGTTTACAGAGAAGCTTTCTTT | CASSVYREAFF
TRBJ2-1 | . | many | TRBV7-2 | TGTGCCAGCAGCTTAAATCCCGGGGGATCCTACAATGAGCAGTTCTTC | CASSLNPGGSYNEQFF
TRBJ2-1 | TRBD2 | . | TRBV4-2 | TGTGCCAGCAGCCCAGAGACTAGCGGGATCTGGAATGAGCAGTTCTTC | CASSPETSGIWNEQFF